The 31 T cell receptor beta chains reported below all come from one sample, sequenced in a study of blood T cell repertoires in COVID-19. Clones were sequenced by immunoSEQ multiplex PCR, and TCRdb holds only the in-frame ones, with some missing. The data contain 140,000 to 150,000 clones, 88% of them singletons. Sequenced material: peripheral blood. The receptors were sampled from a human donor in a cohort sampled during active COVID-19.

The chain has TRBV6-6 and TRBJ2-7, with D tentatively TRBD1 (5 bases). CDR1 is MNHNY, CDR2 SVGAGI, per germline (reference sequence). Trimming removed 5 bases from V and 2 bases from J, with 16 bases in between. The CDR3 contains 15 residues. The CDR3 sequence: CASSHFPQGTYEQYF. The DNA of the CDR3 is TGTGCCAGCAGTCACTTTCCCCAGGGAACCTACGAGCAGTACTTC.

Regarding this clone: The junction departs from germline at one end; a sequencing error may be responsible. The chain links TRBV4-1 to TRBJ1-2; D is possibly TRBD1 (6 bases). The V gene's germline CDR1 is MGHRA and CDR2 YSYEKL. The CDR3 covers 11 residues. The CDR3 sequence is CASSQGRDTSF. The CDR3 DNA sequence: TGCGCCAGCAGCCAAGGCCGGGACACCTCCTTC.

The V gene is TRBV6-1, the J gene TRBJ1-5; no clear D gene. The ends were cut back, 1 base at V and 5 bases at J, with 3 bases in the middle. The germline V gene encodes CDR1 MNHNS and CDR2 SASEGT. The CDR3 sequence is 12 residues long. CDR3 in DNA: TGTGCCAGCAGTGAAGGAGATCAGCCCCAGCATTTT. Its translation is CASSEGDQPQHF.

The chain employs TRBV5-1 and TRBJ2-5; TRBD1 aligns across 7 bases. CDR1 is SGHRS, CDR2 YFSETQ, per germline. J was trimmed by 1 base and V by 3 bases; bases with no gene match: 3. The CDR3 sequence is 14 residues long. The CDR3 DNA sequence: TGCGCCAGCAGCTCCGGGACAGTCCAAGAGACCCAGTACTTC. Translated: CASSSGTVQETQYF.

This clone occurred a few times. The chain has TRBV27 and TRBJ2-1; the match to TRBD2 covers 9 bases. J was trimmed by 3 bases and V by 5 bases; bases with no gene match: 5. Per the germline V gene, CDR1 is MNHEY and CDR2 is SMNVEV (reference sequence). The CDR3 has 15 amino acids. Written as DNA, the CDR3 is TGTGCCAGCAGTGATGGACTAGCGCTCTACAATGAGCAGTTCTTC. This encodes CASSDGLALYNEQFF.

The V gene is TRBV19, the J gene TRBJ1-1; the D gene is possibly TRBD1 (5 bases). The V end lost 7 bases, the J end lost 1 base, and 10 bases lay between the germline ends. This CDR3 region has 13 residues. The germline gives CDR1 LNHDA, CDR2 SQIVND (reference sequence). The CDR3 DNA follows: TGTGCCAGTATGCACAGGTCGAACACTGAAGCTTTCTTT. As protein: CASMHRSNTEAFF.

The chain recombines TRBV2 with TRBJ1-2; D is ambiguous. Trimming left V 4 bases short and J 8 bases short, with 11 bases between. CDR1 is SNHLY, CDR2 FYNNEI, per germline. CDR3 length: 12 residues. This CDR3 is CASSVGRAGYTF. The CDR3, as DNA: TGTGCCAGCAGTGTGGGCAGAGCCGGCTACACCTTC.

This rearrangement joins TRBV2 to TRBJ2-7, with 9 bases lining up with TRBD1. The CDR3 extends over 15 amino acids. The V gene's germline CDR1 is SNHLY and CDR2 FYNNEI. J lost 6 bases, V lost 5 bases, and 11 bases had no gene match. Here the CDR3 reads CASSKTQGAIGEQYF. The CDR3 DNA is TGTGCCAGCAGTAAAACACAGGGGGCAATAGGCGAGCAGTACTTC.

V and J are TRBV7-2 and TRBJ2-7; TRBD2 matches at 8 bases. This CDR3 region has 14 residues. The germline V gene encodes CDR1 SGHTA and CDR2 FQGNSA. Trimming at V came to 6 bases and at J to 3 bases, leaving 7 bases not matched to a gene. CDR3 sequence reads: CASRGLVGNYEQYF. The CDR3 nucleotides read TGTGCCAGCAGGGGACTAGTGGGGAACTACGAGCAGTACTTC.

This chain joins TRBV11-2 and TRBJ2-3; 9 bases map to TRBD2. Germline V gene sequence: CDR1 SGHAT, CDR2 FQNNGV. CDR3 length: 17 residues. V trimming: 0 bases; J trimming: 1 base; junction bases outside the gene matches: 5. The CDR3 here is CASSLEGGRDRTDTQYF. The CDR3 DNA reads as TGTGCCAGCAGCTTAGAAGGCGGGAGGGACCGCACAGATACGCAGTATTTT.

The chain combines TRBV9 with TRBJ1-2; D remains unclear. CDR1 is SGDLS, CDR2 YYNGEE, per germline. Trimming left V 3 bases short and J 4 bases short, with 4 bases between. The CDR3 covers 11 residues. The CDR3 region is CASSGVYGYTF. The DNA of the CDR3 is TGTGCCAGCAGCGGAGTCTATGGCTACACCTTC.

This clone was observed a few times. J is TRBJ2-7 and V is TRBV28; 9 positions agree with TRBD1. Unmatched junction bases numbered 8, after V lost 1 base and J lost 7 bases. The CDR3 totals 15 residues. Germline V gene data show CDR1 as MDHEN and CDR2 as SYDVKM. The CDR3 bases are TGTGCCAGCAGTTTATTTGGGACAGGGTTCGGGGAGCAGTACTTC. This encodes CASSLFGTGFGEQYF.

The gene calls are TRBV5-1 and TRBJ1-2; 8 bases align to TRBD1. CDR3 length: 14 residues. The germline V gene encodes CDR1 SGHRS and CDR2 YFSETQ. V gave up 0 bases and J gave up 6 bases; unmatched junction bases: 4. CDR3 amino acids: CASSLGGQEDGYTF. CDR3 coding DNA: TGCGCCAGCAGCTTGGGGGGACAGGAAGATGGCTACACCTTC.

V usage is TRBV4-3 and J usage is TRBJ2-3; 9 positions agree with TRBD2. Germline V gene lookup returns CDR1 LGHNA and CDR2 YSLEER. The V segment lost 1 base and the J segment 11 bases; nucleotides outside the gene matches: 16. The CDR3 consists of 17 residues. CDR3 amino acids: CASSQGVSGSGATGQYF. The CDR3 DNA reads TGCGCCAGCAGCCAAGGGGTTAGCGGGAGCGGCGCTACCGGGCAGTATTTT.

This chain uses TRBV9 with TRBJ2-1, with D tentatively TRBD2 (6 bases). The germline V gene has CDR1 SGDLS and CDR2 YYNGEE. The CDR3 is made up of 15 amino acids. Trimming removed 3 bases at V and 5 bases at J, with 15 bases between. CDR3 region: CASSDRAGSHNEQFF. As DNA, the CDR3 is TGTGCCAGCAGCGACCGGGCGGGGAGCCACAATGAGCAGTTCTTC. Drawing the rest from reference TRBV9 and TRBJ2-1, the complete variable domain is DSGVTQTPKHLITATGQRVTLRCSPRSGDLSVYWYQQSLDQGLQFLIQYYNGEERAKGNILERFSAQQFPDLHSELNLSSLELGDSALYFCASSDRAGSHNEQFFGPGTRLTVL.

The gene calls are TRBV4-3 and TRBJ1-2; D is unclear. V was pared by 0 bases and J by 0 bases, with 11 bases between. Germline V lookup: CDR1 LGHNA, CDR2 YSLEER. The CDR3 is made up of 16 amino acids. The CDR3 nucleotides read TGCGCCAGCAGCCAAGATGGAGGTCTTTCTAACTATGGCTACACCTTC. As protein: CASSQDGGLSNYGYTF.

The gene calls are TRBV18 and TRBJ2-1; tentative D call: TRBD1 (6 bases). CDR3 length: 14 amino acids. CDR1 and CDR2 (germline): KGHSH, LQKENI. The V end was cut by 1 base, the J end by 6 bases, with 10 bases between. The CDR3 is CASSPLRGPNEQFF. For the CDR3, the DNA is TGTGCCAGCTCACCACTCAGGGGTCCCAATGAGCAGTTCTTC.

The chain uses TRBV19 and TRBJ1-1; D remains ambiguous. The CDR3 extends over 12 amino acids. From germline, CDR1 is LNHDA and CDR2 SQIVND (reference sequence). Trimming took off 4 bases at V and 4 bases at J, with 7 bases between the two ends. The CDR3 DNA follows: TGTGCCAGTAGTAATACACGCACTGAAGCTTTCTTT. Protein product: CASSNTRTEAFF.

The chain joins TRBV4-1 to TRBJ1-6, with TRBD1 matching 9 bases. The CDR3 contains 15 residues. Germline V lookup: CDR1 MGHRA, CDR2 YSYEKL. V lost 0 bases, J lost 8 bases, and 2 bases stayed unmatched. DNA of the CDR3: TGCGCCAGCAGCCAAGACGGGACAGGGTATTCACCCCTCCACTTT. It encodes CASSQDGTGYSPLHF.

The V gene is TRBV7-2, the J gene TRBJ2-2; TRBD2 is a possible D gene (6 bases). The CDR3 runs to 16 residues. Trimming removed 0 bases at V and 2 bases at J, with 10 bases between. Germline V CDR1 and CDR2: SGHTA, FQGNSA. The CDR3 sequence: CASSLARGGNTGELFF. DNA of the CDR3: TGTGCCAGCAGCTTAGCTAGGGGAGGCAACACCGGGGAGCTGTTTTTT.

This clone was detected only a few times. The CDR3 here is CASTRQGARTEAFF. The CDR3 region has the DNA TGTGCCAGCACCCGACAGGGGGCGCGTACTGAAGCTTTCTTT. The rearrangement uses TRBV28 and TRBJ1-1, with TRBD1 matching 10 bases. Germline V lookup: CDR1 MDHEN, CDR2 SYDVKM. The J segment lost 5 bases and the V segment lost 7 bases, leaving 7 bases of the junction unmatched. CDR3 size: 14 residues.

This clone has more than one count but fewer than ten. The genes are TRBV5-6 and TRBJ1-6; a weak D match, TRBD1 (6 bases). V dropped 4 bases and J dropped 6 bases, with 14 bases sitting between them. The CDR3 length is 15 residues. CDR1 SGHDT and CDR2 YYEEEE come from the germline V gene. In DNA, the CDR3 is TGTGCCAGCAGCCGAGTAGGGGGAGCTAATTCACCCCTCCACTTT. Protein product: CASSRVGGANSPLHF.

This clone was recorded once. This rearrangement joins TRBV7-2 to TRBJ2-3; 9 nucleotides match TRBD2. CDR1 SGHTA and CDR2 FQGNSA come from the germline V gene. Trimming took 7 bases from V and 0 from J; bases not matched to a gene: 2. The CDR3 runs 14 residues. The DNA of the CDR3 is TGTGCCAGCATGCGGGGGGGCAGCACAGATACGCAGTATTTT. As protein: CASMRGGSTDTQYF.

The chain has TRBV5-1 and TRBJ2-5, with D possibly TRBD2 on 5 matching bases. CDR3 length equals 13 residues. Between the trimmed V and J ends, which lost 4 bases and 5 bases, there was a span of 12 bases. Per germline, CDR1 SGHRS and CDR2 YFSETQ. CDR3: CASSPGSRETQYF. CDR3 DNA: TGCGCCAGCAGCCCGGGGAGTAGGGAGACCCAGTACTTC. Full variable domain (missing parts from reference TRBV5-1 and TRBJ2-5): KAGVTQTPRYLIKTRGQQVTLSCSPISGHRSVSWYQQTPGQGLQFLFEYFSETQRNKGNFPGRFSGRQFSNSRSEMNVSTLELGDSALYLCASSPGSRETQYFGPGTRLLVL.

This clone was picked up one time. The chain uses TRBV20-1 and TRBJ1-1; no clear D. V lost 4 bases and J 5 bases, leaving 8 bases between the germline ends. The length of the CDR3 is 11 residues. Looked up from germline, CDR1 is DFQATT and CDR2 is SNEGSKA (reference sequence). CDR3 loop: CSATPVTEAFF. The CDR3 DNA reads TGCAGTGCTACCCCCGTTACTGAAGCTTTCTTT.

The chain carries TRBV6-5 and TRBJ1-5; D might be TRBD1 (5 bases). Germline CDR1 reads MNHEY; CDR2 reads SVGAGI. The CDR3 is 13 residues long. Trimming removed 5 bases at V and 13 bases at J, with 18 bases between. CDR3 in DNA: TGTGCCAGCAGTCGCACTGTCAGGGAAGTTCAGCATTTT. As protein: CASSRTVREVQHF.

The chain uses TRBV19 and TRBJ2-5, with 7 bases identical to TRBD1. The CDR3 has 13 amino acids. The germline V gene encodes CDR1 LNHDA and CDR2 SQIVND (reference sequence). V dropped 8 bases and J dropped 2; count of bases not matched to a gene: 5. Here the CDR3 reads CASGTVLQETQYF. DNA of the CDR3: TGTGCCAGTGGGACAGTCCTTCAAGAGACCCAGTACTTC.

This chain links TRBV5-4 with TRBJ2-2; 15 bases are shared with TRBD2. Germline values: CDR1 SGHNT, CDR2 YYREEE (reference sequence). This CDR3 spans 16 amino acids. V lost 4 bases, J lost 4 bases, and 2 bases stayed unmatched. The CDR3 loop reads CASSKGLAGGTGELFF. DNA of the CDR3: TGTGCCAGCAGCAAGGGACTAGCGGGGGGCACCGGGGAGCTGTTTTTT.

The gene calls are TRBV3-1 (or the pseudogene TRBV3-2) and TRBJ2-1, with D possibly TRBD2 on 5 matching bases. Germline V gives CDR1 LGHDT, CDR2 YNNKEL (reference sequence). Trimming left V 0 bases short and J 5 bases short, with 11 bases between. CDR3 length: 15 amino acids. Here the CDR3 reads CASSQEIGIDNEQFF. CDR3 DNA: TGTGCCAGCAGCCAAGAGATCGGGATAGACAATGAGCAGTTCTTC.

The gene calls are TRBV2 and TRBJ2-3, with TRBD1 matching 7 bases. The CDR3 runs to 13 residues. Trimming took 11 bases from V and 0 from J; bases not matched to a gene: 5. Germline-derived CDR1 and CDR2 are SNHLY and FYNNEI. The CDR3: CAAKGQSTDTQYF. DNA of the CDR3: TGTGCCGCCAAGGGACAGAGCACAGATACGCAGTATTTT.

This rearrangement joins TRBV9 to TRBJ2-1; possible D gene TRBD1, 5 bases. V lost 0 bases and J lost 4, with 11 bases in between. Germline CDR1 SGDLS, CDR2 YYNGEE. CDR3 length equals 15 residues. The CDR3 DNA is TGTGCCAGCAGCGTAGGGCAGGGAAGGTACAATGAGCAGTTCTTC. Translation: CASSVGQGRYNEQFF.